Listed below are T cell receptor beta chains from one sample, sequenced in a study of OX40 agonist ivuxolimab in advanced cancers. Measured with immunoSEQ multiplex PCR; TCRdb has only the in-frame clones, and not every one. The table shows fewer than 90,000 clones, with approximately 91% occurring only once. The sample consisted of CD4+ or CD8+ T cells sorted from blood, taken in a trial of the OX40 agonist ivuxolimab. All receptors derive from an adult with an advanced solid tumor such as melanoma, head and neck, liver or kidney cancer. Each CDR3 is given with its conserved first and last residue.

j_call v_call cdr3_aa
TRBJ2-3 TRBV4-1 CASSFRGGLTDTQYF
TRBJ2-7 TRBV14 CASSPYNSYEQYF
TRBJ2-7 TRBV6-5 CASRKTGSSYEQYF
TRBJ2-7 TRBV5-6 CASSWSGTTKLYEQYF
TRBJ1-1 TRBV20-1 CSATMNTEAFF
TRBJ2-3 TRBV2 CASRGAQYSDTQYF
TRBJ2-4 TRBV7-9 CASSLGAGVGKNIQYF
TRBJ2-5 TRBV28 CASSQETQYF
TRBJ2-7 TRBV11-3 CASSLIQGPTYEQYF
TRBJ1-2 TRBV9 CASRYGTGGYTF